Described below is a single T cell receptor (beta chain) sequence and its context. This entry is derived from a study of PD-L1 blockade in urothelial cancer. About the study: Blood gave a median around 150,000 T cells.

The data were produced by immunoSEQ multiplex PCR, yet TCRdb's version contains in-frame clones alone and is incomplete. The sample consists of 95,000 to 100,000 clones, around 86% of them appearing once. Specified time point: pretreatment peripheral blood. The sequence derives from a man in his sixties with urothelial cancer. Sequencing was performed on PBMCs, taken around atezolizumab (anti-PD-L1) treatment.

CDR3 sequence reads: CASRTTTEAFF. CDR3 DNA sequence: TGTGCCAGCAGGACAACAACCGAAGCTTTCTTT. The chain is built from TRBV6-5 and TRBJ1-1; no reliable D call. The CDR3 sequence is 11 residues long. Germline V gene sequence: CDR1 MNHEY, CDR2 SVGAGI. The V gene lost 6 bases and the J gene lost 8 bases, with 10 bases spanning the gap.